One sample yielded the 21 T cell receptor beta chains listed below, sequenced in a study of blood T cell repertoires in COVID-19 (dated by TCRdb to 2018 to 2020). Receptor amplification or capture employed the immunoSEQ multiplex PCR assay. TCRdb obtained this table from immuneACCESS and retained in-frame rearrangements with V and J assigned. These tables miss some clones; where compared with another copy, unresolved V genes account for less than half of the shortfall, and the remainder is unexplained. Across this sample there are around 53,000 clones, with around nine tenths seen only once. The top ten constitute 4% of the sample. Sequenced: peripheral blood. Receptor source: a man between 45 and 60 years old with acute or convalescent COVID-19.

This sequence joins TRBV5-4 and TRBJ1-6, with D uncertain. This CDR3 is built from 16 residues. Trimming removed 0 bases from V and 0 bases from J, with 7 bases in between. Germline values: CDR1 SGHNT, CDR2 YYREEE (reference sequence). CDR3 bases: TGTGCCAGCAGCTTGGACACTAGCTCCTATAATTCACCCCTCCACTTT. Its protein product is CASSLDTSSYNSPLHF.

The rearrangement links TRBV4-1 to TRBJ2-7; maybe TRBD2 (5 bases). This CDR3 region has 15 residues. In germline, CDR1 is MGHRA, CDR2 YSYEKL. Trimming cost V 0 bases and J 3 bases, with 12 bases left between them. CDR3 in DNA: TGCGCCAGCAGCCAAGATAGCGTCCAGGTCTACGAGCAGTACTTC. Amino acid sequence: CASSQDSVQVYEQYF.

The chain has TRBV30 and TRBJ1-5, with 11 bases aligning to TRBD1. Germline assignment: CDR1 GTSNPN and CDR2 SVGIG (reference sequence). Losses at the gene ends were 3 bases for V and 7 bases for J; bases not matched to a gene: 8. This CDR3 contains 15 residues. Here the CDR3 reads CAWRAPGTGGQPQHF. The CDR3 coding sequence is TGTGCCTGGAGGGCACCCGGGACAGGGGGACAGCCCCAGCATTTT.

V gene TRBV5-1 combines with J gene TRBJ1-1; D gene ambiguous. CDR3 length: 13 residues. V shed 0 bases and J shed 5 bases, with 8 bases lying between them. Germline CDR1 is SGHRS and CDR2 is YFSETQ. CDR3 DNA: TGCGCCAGCAGCTTGGGCGGGGAGACTGAAGCTTTCTTT. As protein: CASSLGGETEAFF.

This chain connects TRBV4-2 to TRBJ2-6; D is unclear. Germline V lookup: CDR1 LGHNA, CDR2 YNFKEQ. V shed 0 bases and J shed 0 bases, with 9 bases lying between them. The CDR3 is 17 residues long. The CDR3 sequence is CASSQDLPLSGANVLTF. The CDR3 DNA is TGTGCCAGCAGCCAAGATCTCCCTCTCTCTGGGGCCAACGTCCTGACTTTC.

This clone was observed a few times. This chain's CDR3 is CASSSRTGGYEQYF. The CDR3 nucleotides read TGTGCCAGCAGTTCGCGGACAGGGGGCTACGAGCAGTACTTC. The rearrangement uses TRBV6-5 and TRBJ2-7, with 10 bases fitting TRBD1. J lost 3 bases, V lost 4 bases, and 3 bases had no gene match. Germline values: CDR1 MNHEY, CDR2 SVGAGI. The CDR3 runs 14 residues.

This chain links TRBV3-1 (or the pseudogene TRBV3-2) with TRBJ2-1; D might be TRBD1 (5 bases). CDR3 length equals 16 residues. The germline V gene has CDR1 LGHDT and CDR2 YNNKEL (reference sequence). Trimming removed 0 bases at V and 2 bases at J, with 11 bases between. The CDR3 is CASSQEADSTYNEQFF. The CDR3 region has the DNA TGTGCCAGCAGCCAAGAAGCCGACAGTACCTACAATGAGCAGTTCTTC.

The chain recombines TRBV5-1 with TRBJ1-2; no definite D call. Trimming removed 4 bases from V and 4 bases from J, with 14 bases in between. Germline assignment: CDR1 SGHRS and CDR2 YFSETQ. This CDR3 is 14 amino acids long. The CDR3 region is CASSLGEATYGYTF. CDR3 nucleotide sequence: TGCGCCAGCAGCCTGGGTGAAGCAACCTATGGCTACACCTTC.

This clone is a singleton in its sample. The chain has TRBV18 and TRBJ2-3, with D perhaps TRBD1 (5 bases). Trimming removed 2 bases at V and 0 bases at J, with 9 bases between. In germline, CDR1 is KGHSH, CDR2 LQKENI. The CDR3 extends over 15 amino acids. Written as DNA, the CDR3 is TGTGCCAGCTCACCAAGGACATCTAGCACAGATACGCAGTATTTT. This gives the protein CASSPRTSSTDTQYF.

CDR3 sequence reads: CASSSPGQGIYEQYF. In nucleotides, the CDR3 is TGTGCCAGCAGCTCGCCGGGACAGGGAATCTACGAGCAGTACTTC. J is TRBJ2-7 and V is TRBV11-3; 9 bases fit TRBD1. V was clipped by 4 bases and J by 3 bases; unmatched bases: 7. Germline V lookup: CDR1 SGHNT, CDR2 YENEEA. The CDR3 is 15 amino acids.

This chain links TRBV6-6 with TRBJ2-3, with unresolved D. Deletions cut 2 bases from V and 1 base from J, with 7 bases between. CDR1 MNHNY and CDR2 SVGAGI come from the germline V gene (reference sequence). The CDR3 is made up of 14 amino acids. The CDR3 protein is CASSYDSGTDTQYF. CDR3 coding DNA: TGTGCCAGCAGTTACGACTCGGGCACAGATACGCAGTATTTT.

The chain uses TRBV19 and TRBJ1-1, with TRBD1 as a possible D gene (6 bases). The CDR3 consists of 15 residues. Between the trimmed V and J ends, which lost 7 bases and 4 bases, there was a span of 19 bases. Per the germline V gene, CDR1 is LNHDA and CDR2 is SQIVND (reference sequence). The CDR3 sequence is CASTPVGGGGTEAFF. The CDR3 DNA is TGTGCCAGTACCCCGGTAGGGGGGGGCGGCACTGAAGCTTTCTTT.

The V and J genes are TRBV6-5 and TRBJ2-5; a possible D gene is TRBD2 (6 bases). The CDR3 sequence is 15 residues long. Germline V lookup: CDR1 MNHEY, CDR2 SVGAGI. The ends were cut back, 6 bases at V and 0 bases at J, with 14 bases in the middle. CDR3 residues: CASSPTRDYQETQYF. For the CDR3, the DNA is TGTGCCAGCAGCCCCACCCGGGACTACCAAGAGACCCAGTACTTC.

The chain links TRBV30 to TRBJ2-7, with 9 nucleotides matching TRBD2. V lost 3 bases, J lost 9 bases, and 12 bases stayed unmatched. The CDR3 has 14 residues. The germline V gene has CDR1 GTSNPN and CDR2 SVGIG (reference sequence). This CDR3 is CAWRPGPAGGPQYF. In DNA form, the CDR3 reads TGTGCCTGGAGACCTGGCCCAGCGGGAGGACCGCAGTACTTC.

The CDR3 nucleotides are TGTGCCAGCAGTTTGGTTGGGGTCGCGGGGTTAGTTGGCTACACCTTC. Amino acids: CASSLVGVAGLVGYTF. This rearrangement joins TRBV27 to TRBJ1-2, with unresolved D. Per the germline V gene, CDR1 is MNHEY and CDR2 is SMNVEV (reference sequence). This CDR3 has 16 residues. Deletions cut 3 bases from V and 7 bases from J, with 21 bases between.

The CDR3 sequence is CASSTGKGFGNQPQHF. CDR3 DNA: TGTGCCAGCAGCACAGGAAAGGGGTTCGGCAATCAGCCCCAGCATTTT. The V gene is TRBV21-1, the J gene TRBJ1-5; TRBD1 is the table's D call and was not checked against the DNA. TRBV21-1 is listed as a pseudogene. The CDR3 has 16 amino acids.

The chain combines TRBV19 with TRBJ2-6, with 7 bases matching TRBD1. The junction had 11 bases not matched to a gene; V was cut back by 6 bases and J by 0 bases. Germline lookup yields CDR1 LNHDA and CDR2 SQIVND (reference sequence). The CDR3 covers 18 residues. The chain's CDR3 is CASSRERQGSSGANVLTF. In nucleotides, the CDR3 is TGTGCCAGTAGCAGGGAGCGACAGGGTTCCTCTGGGGCCAACGTCCTGACTTTC.

This chain links TRBV6-5 with TRBJ1-2; D might be TRBD1 (6 bases). V was cut by 2 bases and J by 7 bases, with 20 bases left in between. The CDR3 totals 16 residues. Germline lookup yields CDR1 MNHEY and CDR2 SVGAGI. CDR3 in amino acids: CASSYHGQSTSGGYTF. The CDR3 DNA reads TGTGCCAGCAGTTACCACGGACAGTCTACCTCGGGTGGCTACACCTTC.

CDR3 residues: CASSSRTLGGEQYF. The DNA for the CDR3 is TGCGCCAGCAGCTCCCGGACCCTCGGGGGCGAGCAGTACTTC. The V call is TRBV5-1, the J call TRBJ2-7, with D tentatively TRBD2 (6 bases). This CDR3 contains 14 residues. CDR1 and CDR2 (germline): SGHRS, YFSETQ. V was trimmed by 3 bases and J by 6 bases, leaving 16 bases between them.

The rearrangement uses TRBV23-1 and TRBJ1-2; 7 nucleotides align to TRBD1. TRBV23-1 is sorted into the ORF group, with uncertain function. The CDR3 sequence is 17 residues long. CDR3 region: CPTPRPRQGSVNYGYTF. In DNA, the CDR3 is TGCCCCACCCCCCGACCGCGACAGGGATCCGTGAACTATGGCTACACCTTC.

This chain connects TRBV7-9 to TRBJ1-2, with a possible D match to TRBD1 (5 bases). Looked up from germline, CDR1 is SEHNR and CDR2 is FQNEAQ (reference sequence). This CDR3 has 15 residues. Trimming pared 5 bases from V and 3 bases from J, leaving 16 bases between. Here the CDR3 DNA reads TGTGCCAGCAGCCCCATTGGCAGGGCGGACTATGGCTACACCTTC. Amino acid sequence: CASSPIGRADYGYTF. The complete variable domain, with remaining parts taken from reference TRBV7-9 and TRBJ1-2, reads DTGVSQNPRHKITKRGQNVTFRCDPISEHNRLYWYRQTLGQGPEFLTYFQNEAQLEKSRLLSDRFSAERPKGSFSTLEIQRTEQGDSAMYLCASSPIGRADYGYTFGSGTRLTVV.